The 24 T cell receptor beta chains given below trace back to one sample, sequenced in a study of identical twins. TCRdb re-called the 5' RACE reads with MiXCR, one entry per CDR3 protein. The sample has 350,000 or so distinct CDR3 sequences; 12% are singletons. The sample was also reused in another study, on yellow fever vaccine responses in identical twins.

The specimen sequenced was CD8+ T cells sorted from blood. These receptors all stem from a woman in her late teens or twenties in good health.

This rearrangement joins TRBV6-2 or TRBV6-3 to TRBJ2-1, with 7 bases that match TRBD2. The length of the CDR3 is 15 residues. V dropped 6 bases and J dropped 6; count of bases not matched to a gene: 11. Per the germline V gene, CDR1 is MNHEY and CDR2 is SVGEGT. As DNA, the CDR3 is TGTGCCAGCAGCCACGGAAAAGCGGGGTTCAATGAGCAGTTCTTC. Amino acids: CASSHGKAGFNEQFF.

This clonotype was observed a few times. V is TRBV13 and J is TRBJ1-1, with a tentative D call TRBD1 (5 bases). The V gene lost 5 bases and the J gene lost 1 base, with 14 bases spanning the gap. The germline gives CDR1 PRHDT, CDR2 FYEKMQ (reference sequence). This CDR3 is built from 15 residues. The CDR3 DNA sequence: TGTGCCAGCAGCCAAACGGGACGGAAGAACACTGAAGCTTTCTTT. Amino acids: CASSQTGRKNTEAFF.

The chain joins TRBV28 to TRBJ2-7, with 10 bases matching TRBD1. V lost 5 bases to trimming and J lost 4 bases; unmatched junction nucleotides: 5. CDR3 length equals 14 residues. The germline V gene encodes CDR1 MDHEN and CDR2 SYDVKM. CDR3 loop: CASSPRTGGYEQYF. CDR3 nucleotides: TGTGCCAGCAGTCCACGGACAGGGGGGTACGAGCAGTACTTC.

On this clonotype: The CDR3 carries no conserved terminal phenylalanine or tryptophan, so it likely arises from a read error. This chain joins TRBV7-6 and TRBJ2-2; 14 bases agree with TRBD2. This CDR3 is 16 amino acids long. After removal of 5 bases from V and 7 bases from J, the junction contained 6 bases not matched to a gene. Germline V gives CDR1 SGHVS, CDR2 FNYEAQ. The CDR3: CASSAGLAGVNGELFS. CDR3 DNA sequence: TGTGCCAGCAGCGCGGGACTAGCGGGAGTCAACGGGGAGCTGTTTTCT.

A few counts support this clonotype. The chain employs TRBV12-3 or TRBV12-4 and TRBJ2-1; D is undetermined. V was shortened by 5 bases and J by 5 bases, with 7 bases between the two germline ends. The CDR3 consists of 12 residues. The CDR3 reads CASSANNNEQFF. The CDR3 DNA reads TGTGCCAGCAGTGCCAATAACAATGAGCAGTTCTTC.

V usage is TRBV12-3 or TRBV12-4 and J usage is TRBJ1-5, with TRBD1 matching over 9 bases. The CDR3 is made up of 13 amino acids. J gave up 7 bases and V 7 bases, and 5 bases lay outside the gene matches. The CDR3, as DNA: TGTGCCAGCACACAGGGGGCAAGACAGCCCCAGCATTTT. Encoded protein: CASTQGARQPQHF.

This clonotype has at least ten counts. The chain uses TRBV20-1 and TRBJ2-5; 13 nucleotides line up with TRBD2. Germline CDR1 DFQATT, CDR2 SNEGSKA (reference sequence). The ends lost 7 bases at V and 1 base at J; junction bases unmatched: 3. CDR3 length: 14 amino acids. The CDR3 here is CSGRLAGGQETQYF. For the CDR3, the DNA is TGCAGTGGAAGACTAGCGGGAGGCCAAGAGACCCAGTACTTC.

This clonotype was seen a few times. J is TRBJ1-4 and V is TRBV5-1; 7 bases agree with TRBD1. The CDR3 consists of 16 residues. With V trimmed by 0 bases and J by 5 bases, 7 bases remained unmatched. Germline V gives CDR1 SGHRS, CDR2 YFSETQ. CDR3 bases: TGCGCCAGCAGCTTGGCTACCGACAGGGTAAATGAAAAACTGTTTTTT. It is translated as CASSLATDRVNEKLFF.

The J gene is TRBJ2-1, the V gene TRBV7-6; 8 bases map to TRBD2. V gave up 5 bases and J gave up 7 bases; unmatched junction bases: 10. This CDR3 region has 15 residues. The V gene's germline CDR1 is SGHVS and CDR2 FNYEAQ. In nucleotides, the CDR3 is TGTGCCAGCAGCCCGAGAGCGGGAGTGGGTAATGAGCAGTTCTTC. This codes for CASSPRAGVGNEQFF.

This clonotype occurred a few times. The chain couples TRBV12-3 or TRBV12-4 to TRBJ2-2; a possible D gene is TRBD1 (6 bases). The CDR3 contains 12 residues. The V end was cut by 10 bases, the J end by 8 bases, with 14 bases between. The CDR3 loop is CATTQGQGELFF. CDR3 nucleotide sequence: TGTGCCACCACACAGGGTCAGGGGGAGCTGTTTTTT.

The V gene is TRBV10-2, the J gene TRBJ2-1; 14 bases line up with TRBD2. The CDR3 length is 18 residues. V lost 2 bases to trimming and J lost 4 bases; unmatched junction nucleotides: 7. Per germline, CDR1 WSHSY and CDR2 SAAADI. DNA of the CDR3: TGCGCCAGCAGTGAGACCGGGGGACTAGCGGGAGTTTACAATGAGCAGTTCTTC. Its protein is CASSETGGLAGVYNEQFF.

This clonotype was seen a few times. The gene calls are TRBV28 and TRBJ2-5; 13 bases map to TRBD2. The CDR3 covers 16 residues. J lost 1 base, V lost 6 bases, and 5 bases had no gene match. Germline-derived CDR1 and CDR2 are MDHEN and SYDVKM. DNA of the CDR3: TGTGCCAGCAGCCCAGGGACTAGCGGGGTCCAAGAGACCCAGTACTTC. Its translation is CASSPGTSGVQETQYF.

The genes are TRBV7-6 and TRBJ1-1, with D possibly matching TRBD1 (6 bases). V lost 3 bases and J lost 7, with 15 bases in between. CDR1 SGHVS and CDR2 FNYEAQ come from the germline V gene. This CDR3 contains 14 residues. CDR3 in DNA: TGTGCCAGCAGCTTGGAAGTAGGGGGGATTGAAGCTTTCTTT. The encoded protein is CASSLEVGGIEAFF.

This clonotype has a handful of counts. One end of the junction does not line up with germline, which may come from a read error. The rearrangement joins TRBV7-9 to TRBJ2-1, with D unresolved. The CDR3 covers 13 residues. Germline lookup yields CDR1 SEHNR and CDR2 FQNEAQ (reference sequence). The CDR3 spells CASSAIVSVLWDF. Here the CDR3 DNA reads TGTGCCAGCAGCGCAATCGTGAGCGTTCTCTGGGACTTC.

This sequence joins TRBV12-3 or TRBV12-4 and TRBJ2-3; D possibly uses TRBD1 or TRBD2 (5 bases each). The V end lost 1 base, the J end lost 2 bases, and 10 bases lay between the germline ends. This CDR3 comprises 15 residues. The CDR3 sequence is CASSLVLGTTDTQYF. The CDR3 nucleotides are TGTGCCAGCAGTTTAGTTCTAGGGACCACAGATACGCAGTATTTT.

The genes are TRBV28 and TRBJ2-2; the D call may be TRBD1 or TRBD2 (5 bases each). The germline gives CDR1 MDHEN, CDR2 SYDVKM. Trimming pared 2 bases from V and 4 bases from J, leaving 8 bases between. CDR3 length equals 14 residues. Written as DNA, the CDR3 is TGTGCCAGCAGTTTACCGGGGACCACCGGGGAGCTGTTTTTT. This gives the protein CASSLPGTTGELFF. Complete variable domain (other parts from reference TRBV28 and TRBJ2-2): DVKVTQSSRYLVKRTGEKVFLECVQDMDHENMFWYRQDPGLGLRLIYFSYDVKMKEKGDIPEGYSVSREKKERFSLILESASTNQTSMYLCASSLPGTTGELFFGEGSRLTVL.

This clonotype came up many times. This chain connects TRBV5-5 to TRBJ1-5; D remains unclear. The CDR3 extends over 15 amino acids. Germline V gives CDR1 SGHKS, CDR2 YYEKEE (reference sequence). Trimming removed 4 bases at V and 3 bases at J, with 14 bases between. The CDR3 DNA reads TGTGCCAGCAGCCTGGATCGGGGTTCCAATCAGCCCCAGCATTTT. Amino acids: CASSLDRGSNQPQHF.

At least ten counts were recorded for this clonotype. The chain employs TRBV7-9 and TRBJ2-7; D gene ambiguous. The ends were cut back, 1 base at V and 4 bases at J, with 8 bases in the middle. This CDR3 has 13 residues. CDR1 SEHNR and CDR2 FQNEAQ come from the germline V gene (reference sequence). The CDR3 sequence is CASSLDLQYEQYF. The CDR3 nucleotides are TGTGCCAGCAGCTTAGACCTACAGTACGAGCAGTACTTC.

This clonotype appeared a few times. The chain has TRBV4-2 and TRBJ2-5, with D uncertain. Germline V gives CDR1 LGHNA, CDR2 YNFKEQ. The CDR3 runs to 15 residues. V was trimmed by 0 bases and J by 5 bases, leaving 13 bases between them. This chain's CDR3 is CASSQEVPVGETQYF. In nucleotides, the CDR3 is TGTGCCAGCAGCCAAGAGGTCCCGGTAGGGGAGACCCAGTACTTC.

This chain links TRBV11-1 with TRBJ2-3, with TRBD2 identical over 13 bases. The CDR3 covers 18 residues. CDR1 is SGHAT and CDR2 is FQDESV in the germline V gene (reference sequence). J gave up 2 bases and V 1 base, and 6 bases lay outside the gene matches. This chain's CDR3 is CASSLVGLAGDNTDTQYF. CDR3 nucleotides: TGTGCCAGCAGCTTAGTCGGACTAGCGGGAGATAACACAGATACGCAGTATTTT.

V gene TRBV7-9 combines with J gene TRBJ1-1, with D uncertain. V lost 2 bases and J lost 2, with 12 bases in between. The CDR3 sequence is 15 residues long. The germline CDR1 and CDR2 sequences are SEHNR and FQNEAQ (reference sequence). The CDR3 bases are TGTGCCAGCAGCTTAAATTCACCAACTAACACTGAAGCTTTCTTT. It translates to CASSLNSPTNTEAFF.

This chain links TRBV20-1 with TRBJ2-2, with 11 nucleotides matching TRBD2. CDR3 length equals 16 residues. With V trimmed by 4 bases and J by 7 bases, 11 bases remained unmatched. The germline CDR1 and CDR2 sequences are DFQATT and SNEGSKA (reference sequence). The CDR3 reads CSATPTSGSFGGELFF. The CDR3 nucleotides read TGCAGTGCTACCCCAACTAGCGGGAGTTTCGGCGGGGAGCTGTTTTTT.

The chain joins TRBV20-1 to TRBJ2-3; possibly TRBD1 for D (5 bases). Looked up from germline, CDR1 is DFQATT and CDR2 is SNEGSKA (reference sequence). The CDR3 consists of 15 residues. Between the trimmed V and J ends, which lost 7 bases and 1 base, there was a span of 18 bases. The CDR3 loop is CSEFQDKRRTDTQYF. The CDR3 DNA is TGCAGTGAGTTCCAGGACAAAAGACGCACAGATACGCAGTATTTT.

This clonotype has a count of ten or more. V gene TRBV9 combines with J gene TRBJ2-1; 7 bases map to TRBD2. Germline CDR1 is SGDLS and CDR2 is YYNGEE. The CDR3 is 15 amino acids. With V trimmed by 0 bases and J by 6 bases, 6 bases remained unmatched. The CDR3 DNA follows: TGTGCCAGCAGCGTAGGTTCAACGGGAGGCAATGAGCAGTTCTTC. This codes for CASSVGSTGGNEQFF.